Below are 11 T cell receptor beta chains sequenced from a single sample in a study of blood T cell repertoires in COVID-19. Generated by immunoSEQ multiplex PCR, the TCRdb table keeps only in-frame clones and is missing some. Counted here are hundreds of thousands of clones, more than 80% occurring once; the ten biggest clones make up 0.95% to 1.1%. The sequenced sample was PBMCs or T cells enriched from blood (not recorded which). The receptors were sampled from a man between 18 and 35 years old who had recovered from COVID-19.

The chain recombines TRBV10-3 with TRBJ2-7; 8 nucleotides match TRBD1. The CDR3 is 15 residues long. From germline, CDR1 is ENHRY and CDR2 SYGVKD. J lost 1 base, V lost 6 bases, and 8 bases had no gene match. Written as DNA, the CDR3 is TGTGCCATCAGGACCGGGACAGGTGATTCCTACGAGCAGTACTTC. Translation gives CAIRTGTGDSYEQYF.

This clone is a singleton in its sample. The genes are TRBV7-2 and TRBJ2-2; maybe TRBD1 (6 bases). The V end lost 6 bases, the J end lost 0 bases, and 11 bases lay between the germline ends. CDR1 is SGHTA, CDR2 FQGNSA, per germline. CDR3 size: 15 residues. The CDR3 DNA reads as TGTGCCAGCAGAAAAACAGGGTCGAACACCGGGGAGCTGTTTTTT. It codes for CASRKTGSNTGELFF.

A single count supports this clone. The V call is TRBV5-4, the J call TRBJ2-2, with TRBD2 as a possible D gene (6 bases). The length of the CDR3 is 15 residues. V was clipped by 5 bases and J by 6 bases, with 17 bases between them. Germline V CDR1 and CDR2: SGHNT, YYREEE (reference sequence). The CDR3 DNA sequence: TGTGCCAGCAGTTCGACTAGTTCCATCGCCGGGGAGCTGTTTTTT. Its translation: CASSSTSSIAGELFF.

This chain joins TRBV5-1 and TRBJ1-4; D is undetermined. Germline assignment: CDR1 SGHRS and CDR2 YFSETQ. This CDR3 has 15 amino acids. V was cut by 3 bases and J by 5 bases, with 14 bases left in between. CDR3 in amino acids: CASSSDLPPNEKLFF. The CDR3 region has the DNA TGCGCCAGCAGCTCCGATCTACCACCGAATGAAAAACTGTTTTTT.

The rearrangement uses TRBV4-1 and TRBJ1-2, with D maybe TRBD1 (6 bases). The CDR3 has 16 residues. V lost 2 bases to trimming and J lost 1 base, with 14 bases between them. CDR1 and CDR2 (germline): MGHRA, YSYEKL. CDR3 coding DNA: TGCGCCAGCAGCCAACCCAGGGACAACCTTAACTATGGCTACACCTTC. It is translated as CASSQPRDNLNYGYTF.

This clone was detected a few times. CDR3: CASSKAGSRGEKLFF. CDR3 nucleotide sequence: TGTGCCAGCAGCAAAGCCGGGAGTCGTGGTGAAAAACTGTTTTTT. The V and J genes are TRBV21-1 and TRBJ1-4. TRBV21-1 constitutes a pseudogene. This CDR3 comprises 15 residues.

This sequence joins TRBV27 and TRBJ1-1, with 8 positions matching TRBD1. CDR3 length equals 12 residues. The V gene end was trimmed by 6 bases and the J gene end by 6 bases; junction bases not matched to a gene: 3. The germline gives CDR1 MNHEY, CDR2 SMNVEV (reference sequence). CDR3: CASRKQGAEAFF. DNA of the CDR3: TGTGCCAGCAGGAAACAGGGGGCTGAAGCTTTCTTT.

The J gene is TRBJ2-2, the V gene TRBV28; D unclear. CDR1 and CDR2 from the germline V gene are MDHEN and SYDVKM. Between the trimmed V and J ends, which lost 5 bases and 1 base, there was a span of 11 bases. The length of the CDR3 is 15 residues. For the CDR3, the DNA is TGTGCCAGCAGTCCTCCAGGTCTGAACACCGGGGAGCTGTTTTTT. It codes for CASSPPGLNTGELFF.

The CDR3 DNA follows: TGTGCCAGCAGCGCTAGCGGCCCAATCAATGAGCAGTTCTTC. It translates to CASSASGPINEQFF. J is TRBJ2-1 and V is TRBV7-3, with 7 bases lining up with TRBD2. CDR3 length: 14 residues. From germline, CDR1 is SGHTA and CDR2 FQGTGA. V was pared by 5 bases and J by 6 bases, with 7 bases of the junction left unmatched. Full variable domain (remainder filled in from reference TRBV7-3 and TRBJ2-1): GAGVSQTPSNKVTEKGKYVELRCDPISGHTALYWYRQSLGQGPEFLIYFQGTGAADDSGLPNDRFFAVRPEGSVSTLKIQRTERGDSAVYLCASSASGPINEQFFGPGTRLTVL.

This clone was seen more than once but under ten times. This chain uses TRBV12-5 with TRBJ1-1, with D hard to call. CDR1 LGHNT and CDR2 FRNRAP come from the germline V gene. The CDR3 contains 13 residues. Trimming took 5 bases from V and 6 from J, leaving 13 bases between them. CDR3 DNA sequence: TGTGCTAGTGGTAATCCGGACTTCGCTGAAGCTTTCTTT. Protein product: CASGNPDFAEAFF.

V gene TRBV7-8 combines with J gene TRBJ1-6; 9 positions agree with TRBD1. The germline V gene has CDR1 SGHVS and CDR2 FQNEAQ. Trimming removed 5 bases from V and 10 bases from J; junction bases left unmatched: 6. This CDR3 spans 14 amino acids. The CDR3 DNA sequence: TGTGCCAGCAGCCCAGGACAGGGGATCTCACCCCTCCACTTT. It specifies CASSPGQGISPLHF.